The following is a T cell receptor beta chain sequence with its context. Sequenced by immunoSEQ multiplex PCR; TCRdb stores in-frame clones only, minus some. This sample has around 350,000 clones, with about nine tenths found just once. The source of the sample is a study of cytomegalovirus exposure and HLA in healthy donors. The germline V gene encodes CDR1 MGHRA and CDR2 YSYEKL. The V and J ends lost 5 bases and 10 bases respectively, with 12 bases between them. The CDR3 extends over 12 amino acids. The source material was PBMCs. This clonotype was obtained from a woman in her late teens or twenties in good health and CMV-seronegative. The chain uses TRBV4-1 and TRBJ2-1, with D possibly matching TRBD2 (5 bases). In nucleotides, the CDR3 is TGCGCCAGCAGCGCCTATCAGCGGGAGCAGTTCTTC. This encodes CASSAYQREQFF.